One and the same sample provided the 21 T cell receptor beta chains below, sequenced in a study of OX40 agonist ivuxolimab in advanced cancers. TCRdb's copy holds only in-frame clones and misses some; the assay was immunoSEQ multiplex PCR. The table has roughly 76,000 clones, about 86% seen once. Sequencing used CD4+ or CD8+ T cells sorted from blood, obtained in a trial of the OX40 agonist ivuxolimab. Receptors originate from an adult with an advanced solid tumor such as melanoma, head and neck, liver or kidney cancer.

V is TRBV28 and J is TRBJ1-1, with a possible D match to TRBD1 (5 bases). Germline V gene sequence: CDR1 MDHEN, CDR2 SYDVKM. There are 13 residues in the CDR3. The V end was cut by 6 bases, the J end by 2 bases, with 10 bases between. CDR3 DNA sequence: TGTGCCAGCAGACATACAGGAAACACTGAAGCTTTCTTT. It translates to CASRHTGNTEAFF. The variable domain in full, completed from reference TRBV28 and TRBJ1-1, reads DVKVTQSSRYLVKRTGEKVFLECVQDMDHENMFWYRQDPGLGLRLIYFSYDVKMKEKGDIPEGYSVSREKKERFSLILESASTNQTSMYLCASRHTGNTEAFFGQGTRLTVV.

The V call is TRBV19, the J call TRBJ1-1, with D tentatively TRBD1 (5 bases). The V gene's germline CDR1 is LNHDA and CDR2 SQIVND (reference sequence). The CDR3 is 11 amino acids. Trimming pared 5 bases from V and 8 bases from J, leaving 9 bases between. The CDR3 DNA sequence: TGTGCCAGTAGTGGCGACAGCGAAGCTTTCTTT. It codes for CASSGDSEAFF.

The rearrangement joins TRBV7-9 to TRBJ2-5; no firm D call. Deletions cut 5 bases from V and 7 bases from J, with 11 bases between. The germline V gene has CDR1 SEHNR and CDR2 FQNEAQ (reference sequence). The CDR3 sequence is 12 residues long. CDR3 nucleotide sequence: TGTGCCAGCAGCGACTTGATCAGGACCCAGTACTTC. It specifies CASSDLIRTQYF.

The rearrangement uses TRBV28 and TRBJ2-7; 8 nucleotides align to TRBD1. Trimming cost V 6 bases and J 0 bases; bases outside gene matches: 4. Germline V gene sequence: CDR1 MDHEN, CDR2 SYDVKM. This CDR3 comprises 14 residues. This CDR3 reads CASRGTGSSYEQYF. The CDR3 DNA follows: TGTGCCAGCAGGGGGACAGGTAGCTCCTACGAGCAGTACTTC.

This clone came up a few times. The rearrangement joins TRBV9 to TRBJ1-3; 9 nucleotides line up with TRBD1. The CDR3 extends over 15 amino acids. Germline lookup yields CDR1 SGDLS and CDR2 YYNGEE. V shed 1 base and J 4 bases; nucleotides not matched to a gene: 3. The CDR3 DNA sequence: TGTGCCAGCAGCGTATCGGGACAGGGAGGAAACACCATATATTTT. Protein sequence: CASSVSGQGGNTIYF.

This rearrangement joins TRBV11-2 to TRBJ1-5, with D maybe TRBD1 (6 bases). The CDR3 is 19 residues long. Germline V gene data show CDR1 as SGHAT and CDR2 as FQNNGV. Trimming stripped 1 base from V and 0 bases from J, with 19 bases between. As DNA, the CDR3 is TGTGCCAGCAGCTTAGGCGGGCAGGGAGGGGGATATAGCAATCAGCCCCAGCATTTT. It yields the protein CASSLGGQGGGYSNQPQHF. The whole variable domain, remainder taken from reference TRBV11-2 and TRBJ1-5, is EAGVAQSPRYKIIEKRQSVAFWCNPISGHATLYWYQQILGQGPKLLIQFQNNGVVDDSQLPKDRFSAERLKGVDSTLKIQPAKLEDSAVYLCASSLGGQGGGYSNQPQHFGDGTRLSIL.

This clone was found a few times. The chain joins TRBV5-4 to TRBJ2-7, with 12 bases matching TRBD2. Germline CDR1 reads SGHNT; CDR2 reads YYREEE (reference sequence). J gave up 1 base and V 3 bases, and 2 bases lay outside the gene matches. This CDR3 spans 15 amino acids. The CDR3 nucleotides are TGTGCCAGCAGCTCCGGACTAGCGGGGTCCTACGAGCAGTACTTC. Protein product: CASSSGLAGSYEQYF.

This clone has a handful of counts. V gene TRBV7-9 combines with J gene TRBJ1-1; D call uncertain. The CDR3 is 16 amino acids. The germline V and J ends were trimmed by 8 bases and 3 bases, with 22 bases remaining between them. Germline CDR1 is SEHNR and CDR2 is FQNEAQ (reference sequence). CDR3 DNA: TGTGCCAGCGAACACATAGGTGGCGCCCAATACACTGAAGCTTTCTTT. Protein: CASEHIGGAQYTEAFF.

The V gene is TRBV6-6, the J gene TRBJ2-5; no clear D. Trimming shortened V by 2 bases and J by 4 bases, and 14 bases separated the two germline ends. The CDR3 is made up of 15 amino acids. Germline CDR1 reads MNHNY; CDR2 reads SVGAGI (reference sequence). CDR3 nucleotide sequence: TGTGCCAGCAGTTACATAGGTCTATATTTAGAGACCCAGTACTTC. It yields the protein CASSYIGLYLETQYF.

The chain combines TRBV6-1 with TRBJ2-6; D unclear. CDR3 length equals 14 residues. Germline CDR1 is MNHNS and CDR2 is SASEGT. The germline V and J ends were trimmed by 2 bases and 0 bases, with 2 bases remaining between them. The CDR3 DNA follows: TGTGCCAGCAGTGAACTCTCTGGGGCCAACGTCCTGACTTTC. This translates into CASSELSGANVLTF.

This chain connects TRBV2 to TRBJ2-1; D uncertain. The CDR3 is made up of 11 amino acids. The germline V gene encodes CDR1 SNHLY and CDR2 FYNNEI. V was pared by 8 bases and J by 6 bases, with 8 bases between. CDR3 in amino acids: CASLQANEQFF. The CDR3 DNA is TGTGCCAGCCTGCAAGCCAATGAGCAGTTCTTC.

V usage is TRBV19 and J usage is TRBJ2-7; the D gene could be TRBD1 or TRBD2 (5 bases each). Deletions cut 10 bases from V and 7 bases from J, with 23 bases between. Germline V gene sequence: CDR1 LNHDA, CDR2 SQIVND (reference sequence). The CDR3 spans 14 residues. Written as DNA, the CDR3 is TGTGCCACTAAACCCGGGACGTCCTCGACGGAGCAGTACTTC. Translation gives CATKPGTSSTEQYF.

The chain carries TRBV7-5 and TRBJ2-5; the table calls TRBD2, which could not be checked here. TRBV7-5 is listed as a pseudogene. This CDR3 region has 16 residues. CDR3 in amino acids: CVRSRLAGGVQETQYF. The CDR3 DNA reads TGTGTCAGAAGCCGGCTAGCGGGAGGGGTCCAAGAGACCCAGTACTTC.

J is TRBJ2-1 and V is TRBV7-2, with D uncertain. Deletions cut 4 bases from V and 4 bases from J, with 17 bases between. This CDR3 comprises 16 residues. The germline gives CDR1 SGHTA, CDR2 FQGNSA. The CDR3 sequence: CASSSPYGSPYNEQFF. The CDR3 DNA reads as TGTGCCAGCAGCTCCCCCTACGGTTCGCCTTACAATGAGCAGTTCTTC.

This clone appeared once. CDR3 protein: CASSREVTGELFF. Written as DNA, the CDR3 is TGTGCCAGCTCCCGGGAGGTCACCGGGGAGCTGTTTTTT. The V gene is TRBV2, the J gene TRBJ2-2, with 7 bases that match TRBD2. The CDR3 runs to 13 residues. The V gene end was trimmed by 8 bases and the J gene end by 4 bases; junction bases not matched to a gene: 4. The germline V gene encodes CDR1 SNHLY and CDR2 FYNNEI. The whole variable domain, filled in from reference TRBV2 and TRBJ2-2, reads EPEVTQTPSHQVTQMGQEVILRCVPISNHLYFYWYRQILGQKVEFLVSFYNNEISEKSEIFDDQFSVERPDGSNFTLKIRSTKLEDSAMYFCASSREVTGELFFGEGSRLTVL.

The sample holds one count of this clone. The rearrangement joins TRBV28 to TRBJ2-2, with D maybe TRBD1 (6 bases). The CDR3 sequence is 14 residues long. Germline V gives CDR1 MDHEN, CDR2 SYDVKM. Deletions cut 6 bases from V and 2 bases from J, with 10 bases between. CDR3 bases: TGTGCCAGCAGAGCCGGGACAAACACCGGGGAGCTGTTTTTT. Residues: CASRAGTNTGELFF.

The V call is TRBV19, the J call TRBJ1-6; D remains ambiguous. CDR1 is LNHDA and CDR2 is SQIVND in the germline V gene (reference sequence). Trimming left V 6 bases short and J 0 bases short, with 12 bases between. The CDR3 has 16 amino acids. The chain's CDR3 is CASRTLMSSYNSPLHF. The CDR3, as DNA: TGTGCCAGTAGAACCCTAATGAGCTCCTATAATTCACCCCTCCACTTT.

In this sample, this clone turned up once. The J gene is TRBJ1-1, the V gene TRBV28, with TRBD1 matching over 11 bases. Germline trimming cut 5 bases from V and 9 bases from J; bases unmatched to any gene: 17. Germline V gives CDR1 MDHEN, CDR2 SYDVKM. This CDR3 has 17 amino acids. The CDR3 is CASSPRFRGQGAGKAFF. The CDR3 coding sequence is TGTGCCAGCAGTCCCAGATTCAGAGGACAGGGGGCTGGGAAAGCTTTCTTT. Filled out from reference TRBV28 and TRBJ1-1, the complete variable domain reads DVKVTQSSRYLVKRTGEKVFLECVQDMDHENMFWYRQDPGLGLRLIYFSYDVKMKEKGDIPEGYSVSREKKERFSLILESASTNQTSMYLCASSPRFRGQGAGKAFFGQGTRLTVV.

The V gene is TRBV19, the J gene TRBJ2-3; the D gene could be TRBD1 or TRBD2 (6 bases each). V was trimmed by 4 bases and J by 2 bases, leaving 10 bases between them. This CDR3 spans 14 amino acids. Germline CDR1 LNHDA, CDR2 SQIVND (reference sequence). The CDR3 reads CASSRGAFTDTQYF. The CDR3 bases are TGTGCCAGTAGTAGGGGGGCATTCACAGATACGCAGTATTTT.

The chain has TRBV13 and TRBJ1-6; D gene unclear. Trimming pared 4 bases from V and 0 bases from J, leaving 10 bases between. The CDR3 is made up of 16 amino acids. Per the germline V gene, CDR1 is PRHDT and CDR2 is FYEKMQ (reference sequence). CDR3 loop: CASSSQQSSYNSPLHF. The CDR3 DNA is TGTGCCAGCAGCTCTCAACAGAGCTCCTATAATTCACCCCTCCACTTT.

The chain is built from TRBV19 and TRBJ1-1; TRBD1 agrees at 10 bases. With V trimmed by 5 bases and J by 0 bases, 12 bases remained unmatched. The CDR3 is 18 amino acids. Germline CDR1 and CDR2: LNHDA and SQIVND (reference sequence). Here the CDR3 reads CASSPRTGGITMNTEAFF. The DNA of the CDR3 is TGTGCCAGTAGTCCCCGGACAGGGGGAATTACAATGAACACTGAAGCTTTCTTT.